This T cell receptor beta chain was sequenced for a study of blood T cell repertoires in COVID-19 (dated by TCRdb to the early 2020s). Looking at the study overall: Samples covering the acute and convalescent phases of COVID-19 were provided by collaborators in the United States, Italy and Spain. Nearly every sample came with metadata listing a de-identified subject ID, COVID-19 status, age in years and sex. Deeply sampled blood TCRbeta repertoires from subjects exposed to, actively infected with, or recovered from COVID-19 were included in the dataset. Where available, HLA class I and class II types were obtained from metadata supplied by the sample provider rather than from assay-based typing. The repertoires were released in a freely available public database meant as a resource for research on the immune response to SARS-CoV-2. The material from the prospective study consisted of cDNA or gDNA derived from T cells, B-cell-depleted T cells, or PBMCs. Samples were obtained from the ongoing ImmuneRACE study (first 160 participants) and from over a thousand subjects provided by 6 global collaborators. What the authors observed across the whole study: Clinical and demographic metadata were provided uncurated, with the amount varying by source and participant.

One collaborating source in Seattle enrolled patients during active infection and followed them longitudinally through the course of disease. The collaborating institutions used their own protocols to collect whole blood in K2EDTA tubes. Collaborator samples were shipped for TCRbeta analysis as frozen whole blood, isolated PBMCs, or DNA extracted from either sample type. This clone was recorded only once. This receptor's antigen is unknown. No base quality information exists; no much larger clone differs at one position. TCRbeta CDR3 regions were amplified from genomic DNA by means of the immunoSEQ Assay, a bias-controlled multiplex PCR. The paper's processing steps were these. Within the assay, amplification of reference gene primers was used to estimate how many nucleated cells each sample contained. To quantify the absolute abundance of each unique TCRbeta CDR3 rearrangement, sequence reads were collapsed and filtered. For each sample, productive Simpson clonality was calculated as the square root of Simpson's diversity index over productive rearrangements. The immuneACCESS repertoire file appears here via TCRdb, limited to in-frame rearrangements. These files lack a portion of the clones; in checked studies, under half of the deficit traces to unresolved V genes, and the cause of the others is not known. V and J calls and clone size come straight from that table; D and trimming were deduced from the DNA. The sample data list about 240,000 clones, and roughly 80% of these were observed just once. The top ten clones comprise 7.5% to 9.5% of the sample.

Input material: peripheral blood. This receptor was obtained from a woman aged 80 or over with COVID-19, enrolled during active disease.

The CDR3 protein is CASSRRGNTERPQPQHF. The nucleotides are TGTGCCAGCAGCAGAAGGGGGAATACAGAACGTCCTCAGCCCCAGCATTTT. Recombination joined TRBV21-1 with TRBJ1-5; the table calls TRBD1, which could not be checked here. TRBV21-1 is noted as a pseudogene. Reading from cysteine to phenylalanine, the CDR3 counts 17 amino acids. Only the CDR3 portion is preserved as DNA: 51 bases, with reading frame beginning at the first base.